The subject of this entry is one T cell receptor beta chain. Its antigen is undetermined. The V end was cut by 5 bases, the J end by 2 bases, with 5 bases between. Germline-derived CDR1 and CDR2 are SGHAT and FQNNGV. The CDR3 loop spans 12 amino acids. Sequenced by immunoSEQ multiplex PCR; TCRdb stores in-frame clones only, minus some. The sample lists about 69,000 clones, around 80% occurring once. This entry is derived from a study of OX40 agonist ivuxolimab in advanced cancers. Notes on the study in general: Clonal expansion was seen in CD4+ and CD8+ blood T cells by week 6 at 0.1 to 3.0 mg/kg.

The material sequenced was CD4+ or CD8+ T cells sorted from blood, taken in a trial of the OX40 agonist ivuxolimab. The source is an adult with an advanced solid tumor such as melanoma, head and neck, liver or kidney cancer. V is TRBV11-2 and J is TRBJ2-3, with unresolved D. CDR3 nucleotides: TGTGCCAGCAGCACCTCCACAGATACGCAGTATTTT. Residues: CASSTSTDTQYF.